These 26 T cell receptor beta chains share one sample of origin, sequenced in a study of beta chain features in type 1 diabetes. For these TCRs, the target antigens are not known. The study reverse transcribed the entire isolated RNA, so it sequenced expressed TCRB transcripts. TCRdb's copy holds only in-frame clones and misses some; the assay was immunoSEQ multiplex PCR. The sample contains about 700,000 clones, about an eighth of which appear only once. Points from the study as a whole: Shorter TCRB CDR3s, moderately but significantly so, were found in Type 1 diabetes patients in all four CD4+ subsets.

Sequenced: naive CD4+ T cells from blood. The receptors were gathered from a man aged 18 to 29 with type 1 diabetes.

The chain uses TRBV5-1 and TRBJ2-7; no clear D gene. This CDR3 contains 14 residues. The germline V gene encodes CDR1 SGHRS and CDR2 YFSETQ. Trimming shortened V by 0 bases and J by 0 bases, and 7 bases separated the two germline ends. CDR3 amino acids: CASSLVPDSYEQYF. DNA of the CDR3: TGCGCCAGCAGCTTGGTCCCAGACTCCTACGAGCAGTACTTC.

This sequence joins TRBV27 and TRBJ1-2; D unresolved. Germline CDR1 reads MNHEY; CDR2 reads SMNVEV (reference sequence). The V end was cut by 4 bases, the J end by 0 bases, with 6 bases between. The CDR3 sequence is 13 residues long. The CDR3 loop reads CASSSGTNYGYTF. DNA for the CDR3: TGTGCCAGCAGTTCGGGAACTAACTATGGCTACACCTTC.

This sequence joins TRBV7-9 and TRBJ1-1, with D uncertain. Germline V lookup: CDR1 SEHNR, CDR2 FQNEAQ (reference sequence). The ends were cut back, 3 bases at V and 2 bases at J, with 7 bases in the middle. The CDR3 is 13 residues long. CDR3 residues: CASSFFPNTEAFF. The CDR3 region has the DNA TGTGCCAGCAGCTTTTTTCCCAACACTGAAGCTTTCTTT.

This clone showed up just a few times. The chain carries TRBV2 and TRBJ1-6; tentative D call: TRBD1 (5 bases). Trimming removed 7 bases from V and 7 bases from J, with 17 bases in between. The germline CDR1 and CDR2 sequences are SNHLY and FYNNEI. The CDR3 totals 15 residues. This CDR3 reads CASMGGPGWNSPLHF. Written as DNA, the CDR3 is TGTGCCAGCATGGGAGGGCCAGGGTGGAATTCACCCCTCCACTTT.

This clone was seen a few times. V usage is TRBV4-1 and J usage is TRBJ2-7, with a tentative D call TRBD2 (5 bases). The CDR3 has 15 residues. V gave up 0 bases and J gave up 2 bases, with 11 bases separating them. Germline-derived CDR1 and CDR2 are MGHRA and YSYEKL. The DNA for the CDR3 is TGCGCCAGCAGCCAAGATCGGGGAACGACCTACGAGCAGTACTTC. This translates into CASSQDRGTTYEQYF.

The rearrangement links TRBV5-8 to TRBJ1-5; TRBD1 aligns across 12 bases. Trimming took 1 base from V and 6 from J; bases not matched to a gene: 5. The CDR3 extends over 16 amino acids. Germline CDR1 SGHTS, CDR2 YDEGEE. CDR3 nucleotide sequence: TGTGCCAGCAGCTTGTGGGGACAGGGGGCTTTTCAGCCCCAGCATTTT. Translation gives CASSLWGQGAFQPQHF.

The CDR3 nucleotides read TGTGCCAGTAGGGGACAGGGAGCGGATGGATTGCACGCTTTCTTT. It specifies CASRGQGADGLHAFF. This chain uses TRBV19 with TRBJ1-1; 9 bases line up with TRBD1. V lost 6 bases and J lost 11; bases outside the gene matches: 16. The CDR3 is 15 residues long. Germline CDR1 reads LNHDA; CDR2 reads SQIVND (reference sequence).

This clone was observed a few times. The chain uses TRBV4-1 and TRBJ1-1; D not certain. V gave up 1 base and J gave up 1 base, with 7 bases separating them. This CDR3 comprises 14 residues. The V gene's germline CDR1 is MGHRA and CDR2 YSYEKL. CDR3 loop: CASSQGSENTEAFF. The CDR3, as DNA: TGCGCCAGCAGCCAAGGCAGCGAGAACACTGAAGCTTTCTTT.

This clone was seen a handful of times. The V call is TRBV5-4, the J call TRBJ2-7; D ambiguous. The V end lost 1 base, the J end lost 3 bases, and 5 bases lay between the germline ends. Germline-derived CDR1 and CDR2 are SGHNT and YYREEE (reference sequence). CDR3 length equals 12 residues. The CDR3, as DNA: TGTGCCAGCAGCTTGAACAGCTACGAGCAGTACTTC. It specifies CASSLNSYEQYF.

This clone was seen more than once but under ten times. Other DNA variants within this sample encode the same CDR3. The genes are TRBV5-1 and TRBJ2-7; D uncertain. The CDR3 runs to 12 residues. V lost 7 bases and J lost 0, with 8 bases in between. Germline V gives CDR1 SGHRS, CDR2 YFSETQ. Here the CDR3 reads CASSGSSYEQYF. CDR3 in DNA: TGCGCCAGCTCAGGCAGCTCCTACGAGCAGTACTTC.

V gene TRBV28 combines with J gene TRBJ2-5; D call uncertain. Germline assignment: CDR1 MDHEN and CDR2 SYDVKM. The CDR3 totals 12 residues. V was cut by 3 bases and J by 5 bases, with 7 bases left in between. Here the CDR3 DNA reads TGTGCCAGCAGTTTGGATGTTGAGACCCAGTACTTC. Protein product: CASSLDVETQYF.

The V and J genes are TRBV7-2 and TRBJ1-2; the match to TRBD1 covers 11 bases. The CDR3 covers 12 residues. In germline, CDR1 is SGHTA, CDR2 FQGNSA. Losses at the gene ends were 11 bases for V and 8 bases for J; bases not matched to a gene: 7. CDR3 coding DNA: TGTGCCTTAGGACAGGGGGCGTGGGGCTACACCTTC. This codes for CALGQGAWGYTF.

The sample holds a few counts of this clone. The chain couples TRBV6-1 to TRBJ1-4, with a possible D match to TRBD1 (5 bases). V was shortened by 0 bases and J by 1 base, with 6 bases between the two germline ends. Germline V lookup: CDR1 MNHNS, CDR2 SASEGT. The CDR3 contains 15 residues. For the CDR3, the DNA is TGTGCCAGCAGTGAAGCCGGGGGAACTAATGAAAAACTGTTTTTT. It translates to CASSEAGGTNEKLFF.

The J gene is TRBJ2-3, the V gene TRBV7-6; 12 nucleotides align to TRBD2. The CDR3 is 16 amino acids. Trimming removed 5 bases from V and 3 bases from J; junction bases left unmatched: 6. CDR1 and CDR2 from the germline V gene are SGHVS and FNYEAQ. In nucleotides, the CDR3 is TGTGCCAGCAGCCCTAGCGGGGGGGTTGGAACAGATACGCAGTATTTT. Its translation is CASSPSGGVGTDTQYF.

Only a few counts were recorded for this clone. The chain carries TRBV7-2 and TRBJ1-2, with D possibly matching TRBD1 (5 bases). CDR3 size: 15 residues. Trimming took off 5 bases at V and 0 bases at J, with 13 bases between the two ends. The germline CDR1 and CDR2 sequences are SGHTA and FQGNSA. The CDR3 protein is CASSPGAEANYGYTF. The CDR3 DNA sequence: TGTGCCAGCAGCCCCGGGGCGGAAGCTAACTATGGCTACACCTTC.

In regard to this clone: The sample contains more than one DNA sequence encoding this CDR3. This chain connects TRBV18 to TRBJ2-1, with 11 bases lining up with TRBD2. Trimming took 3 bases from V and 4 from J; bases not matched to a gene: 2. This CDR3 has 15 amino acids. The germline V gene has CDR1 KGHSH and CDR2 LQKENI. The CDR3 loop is CASSPGTSGYNEQFF. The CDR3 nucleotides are TGTGCCAGCTCACCCGGGACTAGCGGATACAATGAGCAGTTCTTC.

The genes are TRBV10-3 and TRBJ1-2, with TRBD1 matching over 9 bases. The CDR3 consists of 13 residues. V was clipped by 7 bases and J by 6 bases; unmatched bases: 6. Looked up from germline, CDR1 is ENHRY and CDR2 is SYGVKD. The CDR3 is CAITTTGGDGYTF. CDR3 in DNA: TGTGCCATCACTACAACAGGGGGCGATGGCTACACCTTC.

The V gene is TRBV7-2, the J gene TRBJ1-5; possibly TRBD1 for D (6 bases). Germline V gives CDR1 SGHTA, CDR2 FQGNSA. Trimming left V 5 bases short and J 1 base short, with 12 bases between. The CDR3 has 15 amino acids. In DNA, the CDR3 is TGTGCCAGCAGCCTACAGGGAAACAGCAATCAGCCCCAGCATTTT. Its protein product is CASSLQGNSNQPQHF.

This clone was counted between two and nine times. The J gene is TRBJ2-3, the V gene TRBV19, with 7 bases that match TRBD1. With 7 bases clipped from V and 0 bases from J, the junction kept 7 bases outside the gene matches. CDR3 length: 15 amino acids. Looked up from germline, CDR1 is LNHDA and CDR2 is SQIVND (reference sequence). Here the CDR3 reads CASTPGDSSTDTQYF. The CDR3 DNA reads TGTGCCAGTACCCCTGGGGACAGCAGCACAGATACGCAGTATTTT. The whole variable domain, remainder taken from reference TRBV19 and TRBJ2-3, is DGGITQSPKYLFRKEGQNVTLSCEQNLNHDAMYWYRQDPGQGLRLIYYSQIVNDFQKGDIAEGYSVSREKKESFPLTVTSAQKNPTAFYLCASTPGDSSTDTQYFGPGTRLTVL.

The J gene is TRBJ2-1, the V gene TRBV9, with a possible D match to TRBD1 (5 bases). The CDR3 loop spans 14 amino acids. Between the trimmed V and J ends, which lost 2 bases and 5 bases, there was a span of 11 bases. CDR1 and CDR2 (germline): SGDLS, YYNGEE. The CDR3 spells CASSVRVTNNEQFF. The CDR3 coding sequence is TGTGCCAGCAGCGTCAGGGTCACAAACAATGAGCAGTTCTTC.

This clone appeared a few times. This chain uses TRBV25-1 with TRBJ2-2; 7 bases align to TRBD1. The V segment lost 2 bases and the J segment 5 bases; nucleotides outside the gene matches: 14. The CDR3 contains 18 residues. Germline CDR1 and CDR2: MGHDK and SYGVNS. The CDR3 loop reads CASSEPPTGVMRTGELFF. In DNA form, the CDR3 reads TGTGCCAGCAGTGAACCCCCAACAGGGGTTATGAGGACCGGGGAGCTGTTTTTT.

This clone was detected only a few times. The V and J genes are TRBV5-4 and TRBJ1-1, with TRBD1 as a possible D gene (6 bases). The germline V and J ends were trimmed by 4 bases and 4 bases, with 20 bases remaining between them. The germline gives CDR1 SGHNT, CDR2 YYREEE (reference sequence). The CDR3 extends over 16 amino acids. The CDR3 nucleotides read TGTGCCAGCAGCCCAGTGGGGGGCTCCCGTTTCACTGAAGCTTTCTTT. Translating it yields CASSPVGGSRFTEAFF.

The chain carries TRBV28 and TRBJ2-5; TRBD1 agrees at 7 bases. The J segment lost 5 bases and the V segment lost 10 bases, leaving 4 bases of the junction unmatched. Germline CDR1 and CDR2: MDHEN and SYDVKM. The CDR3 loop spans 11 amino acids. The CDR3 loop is CATQGSETQYF. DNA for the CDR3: TGTGCCACACAGGGGTCGGAGACCCAGTACTTC. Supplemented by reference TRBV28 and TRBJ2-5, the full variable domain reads DVKVTQSSRYLVKRTGEKVFLECVQDMDHENMFWYRQDPGLGLRLIYFSYDVKMKEKGDIPEGYSVSREKKERFSLILESASTNQTSMYLCATQGSETQYFGPGTRLLVL.

The DNA for the CDR3 is TGCGCCAGCAGCCCCGGGGGTCCCACAGATACGCAGTATTTT. It encodes CASSPGGPTDTQYF. The gene calls are TRBV5-1 and TRBJ2-3; possibly TRBD2 for D (6 bases). The CDR3 sequence is 14 residues long. Germline V gives CDR1 SGHRS, CDR2 YFSETQ. Between the trimmed V and J ends, which lost 4 bases and 2 bases, there was a span of 11 bases. The full variable domain, completed using reference TRBV5-1 and TRBJ2-3, is KAGVTQTPRYLIKTRGQQVTLSCSPISGHRSVSWYQQTPGQGLQFLFEYFSETQRNKGNFPGRFSGRQFSNSRSEMNVSTLELGDSALYLCASSPGGPTDTQYFGPGTRLTVL.

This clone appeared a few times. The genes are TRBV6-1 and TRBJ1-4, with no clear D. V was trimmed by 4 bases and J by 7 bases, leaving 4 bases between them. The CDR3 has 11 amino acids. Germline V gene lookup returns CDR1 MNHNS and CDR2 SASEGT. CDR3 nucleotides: TGTGCCAGCAGTGTATCTGAAAAACTGTTTTTT. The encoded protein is CASSVSEKLFF.

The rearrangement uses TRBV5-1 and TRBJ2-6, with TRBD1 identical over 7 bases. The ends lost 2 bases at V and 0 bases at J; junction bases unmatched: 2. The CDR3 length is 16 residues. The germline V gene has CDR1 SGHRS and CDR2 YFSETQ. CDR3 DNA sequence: TGCGCCAGCAGCTTCGGGACAGACTCTGGGGCCAACGTCCTGACTTTC. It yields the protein CASSFGTDSGANVLTF.